The source of this T cell receptor (beta chain) is a study of blood T cell repertoires in COVID-19. The overall study: Acute-phase and convalescent COVID-19 samples originated in the United States, Italy and Spain. The analysed material was cDNA or gDNA that came from T cells, B-cell-depleted T cells, or PBMCs.

Methods used by the authors: Reference gene primer amplification yielded estimated nucleated cell counts. Sequenced by immunoSEQ multiplex PCR; TCRdb stores in-frame clones only, minus some. V and J calls and clone size are copied from that table; D and trimming were computed from the DNA. Among about 35,000 clones, roughly 86% were seen once, and the ten largest hold around two fifths. CDR1 and CDR2 (germline): SGHTA, FQGNSA. The CDR3 has 15 residues. V was trimmed by 5 bases and J by 4 bases, leaving 17 bases between them. Sequencing was performed on peripheral blood. This clonotype was obtained from a human donor in a cohort sampled during active COVID-19. This chain links TRBV7-2 with TRBJ1-2, with D unclear. The CDR3 here is CASSPRAGFGYGYTF. CDR3 bases: TGTGCCAGCAGCCCACGTGCGGGGTTTGGCTATGGCTACACCTTC.